These 3 T cell receptor beta chains share one sample of origin, sequenced in a study of T cell responses to AZD1222 COVID-19 vaccine. Produced via immunoSEQ multiplex PCR; TCRdb's table is partial and in-frame only. This sample has approximately 130,000 clones, with around 93% found just once. Here the sequenced sample was peripheral blood, taken on day 0 of AZD1222 vaccination. The receptor source for this set is an adult in good health.

The chain recombines TRBV7-8 with TRBJ1-2; TRBD1 aligns across 7 bases. This CDR3 comprises 13 residues. The V and J ends lost 4 bases and 5 bases, in that order; junction bases with no gene match: 4. Germline V CDR1 and CDR2: SGHVS, FQNEAQ. CDR3 coding DNA: TGTGCCAGCAGCTCGCCGACAGGGTATGGCTACACCTTC. Translated, it gives CASSSPTGYGYTF.

The chain carries TRBV7-9 and TRBJ1-5; 7 bases map to TRBD1. Germline CDR1 is SEHNR and CDR2 is FQNEAQ (reference sequence). The trim removed 1 base at V and 5 bases at J, leaving 2 bases unmatched. The CDR3 consists of 14 residues. DNA of the CDR3: TGTGCCAGCAGCTTAGGGGACAGATATCAGCCCCAGCATTTT. Amino acid sequence: CASSLGDRYQPQHF.

The J gene is TRBJ1-2, the V gene TRBV5-1; 9 bases align to TRBD1. This CDR3 has 16 amino acids. With 1 base clipped from V and 4 bases from J, the junction kept 8 bases outside the gene matches. From germline, CDR1 is SGHRS and CDR2 YFSETQ. The CDR3 sequence is CASSLFGTGPFYGYTF. The CDR3 bases are TGCGCCAGCAGCTTGTTCGGGACAGGGCCCTTCTATGGCTACACCTTC. The entire variable domain, with the rest obtained from reference TRBV5-1 and TRBJ1-2, is as follows: KAGVTQTPRYLIKTRGQQVTLSCSPISGHRSVSWYQQTPGQGLQFLFEYFSETQRNKGNFPGRFSGRQFSNSRSEMNVSTLELGDSALYLCASSLFGTGPFYGYTFGSGTRLTVV.